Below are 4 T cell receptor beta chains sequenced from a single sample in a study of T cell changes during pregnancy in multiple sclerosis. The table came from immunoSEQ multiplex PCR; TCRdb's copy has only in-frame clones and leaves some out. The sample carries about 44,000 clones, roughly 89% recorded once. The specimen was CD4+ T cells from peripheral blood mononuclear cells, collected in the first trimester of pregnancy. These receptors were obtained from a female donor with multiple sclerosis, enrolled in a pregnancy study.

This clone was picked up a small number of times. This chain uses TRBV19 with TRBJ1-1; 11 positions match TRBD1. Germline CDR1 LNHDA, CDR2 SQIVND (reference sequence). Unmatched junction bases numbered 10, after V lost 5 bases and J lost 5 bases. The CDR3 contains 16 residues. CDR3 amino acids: CASSPRTGGAGTEAFF. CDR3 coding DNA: TGTGCCAGTAGTCCTAGGACAGGGGGCGCTGGGACTGAAGCTTTCTTT.

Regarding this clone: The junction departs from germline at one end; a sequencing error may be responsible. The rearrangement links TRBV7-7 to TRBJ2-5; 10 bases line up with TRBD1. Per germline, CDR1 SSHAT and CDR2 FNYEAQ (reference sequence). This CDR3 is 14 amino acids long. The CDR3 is CASSPDRGLETQYF. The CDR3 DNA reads TGTGCTAGCAGCCCAGACAGGGGGCTGGAGACCCAGTACTTC.

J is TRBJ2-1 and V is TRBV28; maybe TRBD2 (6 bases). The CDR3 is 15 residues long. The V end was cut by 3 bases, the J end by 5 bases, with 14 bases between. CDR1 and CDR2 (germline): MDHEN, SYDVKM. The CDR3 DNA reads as TGTGCCAGCAGTTTGGGGTGGCGGGGACACAATGAGCAGTTCTTC. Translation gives CASSLGWRGHNEQFF.

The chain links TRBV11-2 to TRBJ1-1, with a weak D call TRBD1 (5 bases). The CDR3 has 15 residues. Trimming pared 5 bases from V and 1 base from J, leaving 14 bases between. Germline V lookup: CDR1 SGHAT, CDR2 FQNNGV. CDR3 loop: CASSQPGLRNTEAFF. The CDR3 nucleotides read TGTGCCAGCAGCCAACCGGGACTCCGGAACACTGAAGCTTTCTTT.